Listed below are T cell receptor beta chains from one sample, sequenced in a study of blood T cell repertoires in COVID-19. Clones were read by immunoSEQ multiplex PCR, and TCRdb kept only the in-frame ones, dropping some. Here the sample spans some 120,000 clones, over 65% being singletons. The sequenced material came from peripheral blood. The receptors stem from a man aged 30 to 45 with acute or convalescent COVID-19. CDR3s leave out the opening cysteine and the closing phenylalanine or tryptophan.

>8|TRBV6-5|TRBJ1-5
ASGLQPQH
>10|TRBV12-3/TRBV12-4|TRBJ2-7
ASSPGVYEQY
>13|TRBV6-1|TRBJ1-2
ASSERGTGLYGYT
>11|TRBV24-1|TRBJ2-1
ATSDGGRGEQF
>9|TRBV20-1|TRBJ2-7
SARGGYEQY
>13|TRBV25-1|TRBJ1-2
ASRGTWRGDYGYT
>11|TRBV30|TRBJ2-1
AWSSRASGSLL
>13|TRBV19|TRBJ1-1
ASSMGGELNTEAF
>10|TRBV6-6|TRBJ1-2
ASSSPPRGYT
>12|TRBV6-5|TRBJ1-1
ASSYSGGGTEAF
>14|TRBV5-5|TRBJ1-4
ASSFGTGGFGEKLF
>9|TRBV12-3/TRBV12-4|TRBJ2-2
ASSRVGELF
>14|TRBV11-2|TRBJ2-6
ASSSRRQPRANVLT
>13|TRBV6-6|TRBJ1-4
ASNQQGPTNEKLF
>12|TRBV19|TRBJ1-1
ASSIAGSGTEAF
>12|TRBV6-5|TRBJ1-2
ASRPRTGVYGYT
>11|TRBV9|TRBJ2-5
ASSVAPEETQY
>15|TRBV28|TRBJ2-1
ASSWMVSGGLYNEQF
>12|TRBV19|TRBJ1-2
ASMRDRGLYGYT
>12|TRBV6-2/TRBV6-3|TRBJ1-4
ASSRRQGGEKLF
>13|TRBV7-3|TRBJ2-1
ASSLNGLASDEQF
>14|TRBV7-2|TRBJ2-1
ASSSSRERSYNEQF
>11|TRBV9|TRBJ1-2
ASRAGATYGYT
>17|TRBV7-2|TRBJ2-3
ASSSTGQSTGSERRTQY
>14|TRBV9|TRBJ2-1
ASSVVNSPGYNEQF
>13|TRBV27|TRBJ1-1
ASSVPQGANTEAF
>13|TRBV2|TRBJ2-5
ASSSGLAVLGAQY
>13|TRBV4-2|TRBJ1-5
ASSPGTGENQPQH
>16|TRBV7-9|TRBJ2-3
ASSPTGLRGGVTDTQY
>14|TRBV25-1|TRBJ2-1
ASSVKTGGTYNEQF
>12|TRBV30|TRBJ2-5
AWSAGGGTETQY
>10|TRBV6-5|TRBJ1-6
ASSSPGEPLH
>12|TRBV27|TRBJ2-1
ASSLSPTYNEQF
>13|TRBV7-6|TRBJ2-7
ASSPPGQYSYEQY
>13|TRBV19|TRBJ1-2
ASSIARRGDYGYT
>6|TRBV30|TRBJ1-2
AWERHT
>12|TRBV6-2/TRBV6-3|TRBJ1-2
ASSYSENLEGYT
>12|TRBV10-3|TRBJ2-2
AISESGSRGELF
>11|TRBV12-3/TRBV12-4|TRBJ1-2
ASSLSRDYGYT
>15|TRBV6-1|TRBJ2-3
ASSAELMVAGSDTQY
>10|TRBV19|TRBJ1-2
ASGQGHYGYT
>11|TRBV2|TRBJ1-3
ASSNEGGNTIY
>10|TRBV12-3/TRBV12-4|TRBJ1-3
ASPRVGNTIY
>14|TRBV7-2|TRBJ2-1
ASSLEVAGVGNEQF
>13|TRBV27|TRBJ1-3
ASSLVGTAGNTIY
>13|TRBV4-2|TRBJ2-7
ASSPLPDSSYEQY
>12|TRBV30|TRBJ2-5
AWRSGKYQETQY